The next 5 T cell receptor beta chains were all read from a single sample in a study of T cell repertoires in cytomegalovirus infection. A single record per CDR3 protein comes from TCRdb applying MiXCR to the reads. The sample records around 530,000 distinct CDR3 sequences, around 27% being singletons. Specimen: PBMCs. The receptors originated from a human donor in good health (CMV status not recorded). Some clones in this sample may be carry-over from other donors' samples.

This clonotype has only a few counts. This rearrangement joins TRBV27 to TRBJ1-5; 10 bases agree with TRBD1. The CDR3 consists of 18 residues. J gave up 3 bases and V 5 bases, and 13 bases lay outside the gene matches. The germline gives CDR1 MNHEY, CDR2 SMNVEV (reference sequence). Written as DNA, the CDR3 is TGTGCCAGCAGTCCAACCACCCCGGACAGGGGGGCCAATCAGCCCCAGCATTTT. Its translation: CASSPTTPDRGANQPQHF.

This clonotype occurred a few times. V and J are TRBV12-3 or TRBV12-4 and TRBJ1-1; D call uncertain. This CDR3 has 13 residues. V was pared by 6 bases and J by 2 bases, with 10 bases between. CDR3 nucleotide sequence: TGTGCCAGCAGACTAGGACCTAACACTGAAGCTTTCTTT. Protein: CASRLGPNTEAFF.

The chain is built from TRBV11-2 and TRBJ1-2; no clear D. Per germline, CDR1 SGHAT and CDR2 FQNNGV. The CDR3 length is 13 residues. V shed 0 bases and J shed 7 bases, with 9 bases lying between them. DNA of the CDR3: TGTGCCAGCAGCTTAGATCTGGGTGGTGGCTACACCTTC. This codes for CASSLDLGGGYTF.

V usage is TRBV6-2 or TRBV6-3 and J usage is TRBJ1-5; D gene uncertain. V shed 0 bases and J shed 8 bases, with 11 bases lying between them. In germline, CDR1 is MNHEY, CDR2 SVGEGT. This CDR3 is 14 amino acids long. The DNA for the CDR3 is TGTGCCAGCAGTTACTCCAACCCAATTGAGCCCCAGCATTTT. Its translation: CASSYSNPIEPQHF.

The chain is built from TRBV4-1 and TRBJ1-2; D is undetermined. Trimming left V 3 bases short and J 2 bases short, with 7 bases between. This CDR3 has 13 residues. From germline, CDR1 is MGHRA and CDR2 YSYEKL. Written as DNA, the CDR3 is TGCGCCAGCAGCCAGACAAGAAACTATGGCTACACCTTC. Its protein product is CASSQTRNYGYTF.